This record covers a single T cell receptor beta chain. The sample holds a few counts of this clonotype. Its antigen has not been determined. There are no base qualities to consult, and no much larger clone falls within one base. This record belongs to a study of identical twins (dated by TCRdb to the mid-2010s). Regarding the research as a whole: To test whether fetal clonotypes persist, this study deep-sequenced TCR alpha and beta repertoires from monozygotic twins, from unrelated adults of various ages, and from cord blood. Replicate twin experiments were performed at different times using different library preparation protocols to rule out contamination. General findings and caveats noted by the study authors: Zero-insertion analyses could be partly confounded by invariant T cells such as MAIT and iNKT, although diverse VJ usage argued against such confounding for most clonotypes. Because the same donors could not be followed over many years, the conclusions relied on cross-sectional statistical analysis. Abundant cord blood beta clonotypes had fewer insertions, young adult naive repertoires showed a similar but weaker trend, and memory repertoires showed no such trend. Recombination models systematically underestimated out-of-frame TCR alpha sharing in monozygotic twins but agreed with sharing between unrelated individuals. Compared with coincidental sharing between unrelated individuals, out-of-frame TCR alpha sequences shared between twins had an excess of sequences with low generation probability. A weaker excess of twin sharing was found in beta out-of-frame sequences because the signal-to-noise ratio was lowered by fewer shared sequences.

All donors were healthy Caucasians. Three pairs of female monozygotic twins, all aged roughly 18 to 29 years, were included in the twin cohort. CD4+ and CD8+ T cell populations were isolated with positive isolation kits from Invitrogen. Receptors were amplified or captured by 5' RACE. Sequencing was performed on an Illumina HiSeq 2000. Template switching introduced a universal primer binding site; the final cDNA contained a unique molecular identifier, enabling accurate counting of TCR cDNA molecules. Specific primers in the conserved constant-segment region were used to synthesize first-strand cDNA for the TCR alpha and beta chains. To control for contamination, every cDNA library was double barcoded, receiving both a SMART-Mk sample barcode and Illumina barcodes. TruSeq adapter sequences along with Illumina sample barcodes were introduced in two successive PCR steps. The TCR alpha and beta cDNA libraries were sequenced on the Illumina HiSeq platform using custom primers. Concerning the study's data processing: Raw reads were processed with MiGEC to extract unique molecular identifiers, and MiXCR was used to determine CDR3 positions. For each individual, recombination models were inferred using an EM algorithm with the repgenHMM and IGoR tools. Shared clonotype analysis was performed with the tcR package in R, normalizing sharing by the product of cloneset sizes. To study raw recombination without the effects of thymic and clonal selection, out-of-frame nonproductive sequences were analyzed. TCRdb reprocessing: public reads trimmed at Q25 with fastp, clones called with MiXCR, in-frame beta chains kept. Every CDR3 protein is listed once, alongside the most common genes and DNA of its rows. These V and J calls rely on TCRdb rather than the paper's analysis. Counted in this sample were a few hundred thousand distinct CDR3 sequences; about 8% of them appeared once. The top ten clones comprise 3% of the sample.

Taken from cysteine to phenylalanine, the CDR3 has 16 residues. The CDR3 DNA has 48 bases and is translated from base 1. Relative to germline, V is 3 bases shorter and J is 0 bases shorter, with 13 bases between their ends. CDR1 and CDR2 were assigned from the germline V gene as SGHAT and FQNNGV. These data are also associated with another study on yellow fever vaccine responses in identical twins. Taken from the second paper: The T cell response to vaccination in identical twins was reported by the authors to appear partly convergent and partly personalized. The study precisely tracked vaccine-responding T cell clones in identical twins.

The sequence links TRBV11-2 to TRBJ2-3, with the D call tentatively TRBD1 or TRBD2, each fitting 7 bases. Sequencing was done on a sample of CD8+ T cells sorted from blood. The origin of this receptor is a woman under 30 in good health. The DNA sequence is given as TGTGCCAGCAGCTTCAGGGGGACTACCAGCACAGATACGCAGTATTTT. Its translation is CASSFRGTTSTDTQYF. When the CDR3 is completed using the reference TRBV11-2 and TRBJ2-3 genes on either side, the full variable domain is EAGVAQSPRYKIIEKRQSVAFWCNPISGHATLYWYQQILGQGPKLLIQFQNNGVVDDSQLPKDRFSAERLKGVDSTLKIQPAKLEDSAVYLCASSFRGTTSTDTQYFGPGTRLTVL.